This is a list of T cell receptor beta chains from one sample in a study of identical twins. One entry per CDR3 protein, called by TCRdb with MiXCR from the 5' RACE reads. This sample has 650,000 to 750,000 distinct CDR3 sequences, with around 20% found just once. These data also featured in a second study, about T cells expressing NK-cell markers.

The sequencing input was PBMCs. These receptor sequences come from a woman younger than 35 in good health. CDR3s leave out the opening cysteine and the closing phenylalanine or tryptophan. Fields, in order: V gene, J gene, CDR3 protein.

V gene: TRBV6-1; J gene: TRBJ1-1; CDR3 protein: ASSSNFRPTAF
V gene: TRBV10-3; J gene: TRBJ2-1; CDR3 protein: AISESQAGGPLLF
V gene: TRBV19; J gene: TRBJ2-3; CDR3 protein: ASAGGDTQY
V gene: TRBV28; J gene: TRBJ1-2; CDR3 protein: RTGIANYGYT
V gene: TRBV27; J gene: TRBJ2-7; CDR3 protein: ASKERETGIYEQY
V gene: TRBV7-9; J gene: TRBJ2-3; CDR3 protein: AGQKRDQVTDTQY
V gene: TRBV20-1; J gene: TRBJ2-5; CDR3 protein: SARVGGAGETQY
V gene: TRBV11-1; J gene: TRBJ2-1; CDR3 protein: ASSSGTRYTPEQF
V gene: TRBV4-2; J gene: TRBJ2-1; CDR3 protein: ASSLLGGPGQF
V gene: TRBV6-1; J gene: TRBJ1-1; CDR3 protein: ASSPRTGLGWTEAF
V gene: TRBV6-1; J gene: TRBJ1-1; CDR3 protein: ASIGRLGPTEAF
V gene: TRBV11-2; J gene: TRBJ2-3; CDR3 protein: ASSFSLGQSSSTDTQY
V gene: TRBV5-1; J gene: TRBJ1-6; CDR3 protein: ASSLSTRSYNSPLH
V gene: TRBV20-1; J gene: TRBJ2-1; CDR3 protein: SAISGGRYNEQF